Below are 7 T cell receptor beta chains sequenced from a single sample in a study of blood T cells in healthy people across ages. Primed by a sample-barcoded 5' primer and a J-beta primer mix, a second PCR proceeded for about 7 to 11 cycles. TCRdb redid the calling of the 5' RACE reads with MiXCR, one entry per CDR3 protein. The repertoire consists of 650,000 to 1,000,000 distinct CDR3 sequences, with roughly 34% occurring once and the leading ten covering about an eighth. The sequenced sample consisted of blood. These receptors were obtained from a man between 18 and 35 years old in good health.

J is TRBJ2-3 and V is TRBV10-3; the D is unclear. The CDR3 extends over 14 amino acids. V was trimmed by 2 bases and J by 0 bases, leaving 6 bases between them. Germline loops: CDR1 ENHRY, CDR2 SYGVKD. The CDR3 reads CAISEKESTDTQYF. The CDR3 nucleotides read TGTGCCATCAGTGAGAAGGAAAGCACAGATACGCAGTATTTT.

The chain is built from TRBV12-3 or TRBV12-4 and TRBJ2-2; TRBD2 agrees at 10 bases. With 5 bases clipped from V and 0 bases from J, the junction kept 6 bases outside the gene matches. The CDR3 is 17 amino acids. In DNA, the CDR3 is TGTGCCAGCAGTCCTAGCGGGGGAGGCGCGAACACCGGGGAGCTGTTTTTT. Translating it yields CASSPSGGGANTGELFF.

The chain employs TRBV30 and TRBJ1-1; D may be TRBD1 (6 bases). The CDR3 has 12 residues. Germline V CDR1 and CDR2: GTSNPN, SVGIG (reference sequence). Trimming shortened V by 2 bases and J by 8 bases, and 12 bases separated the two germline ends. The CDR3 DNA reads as TGTGCCTGGAGTAAAGGGGGACCAGAAGCTTTCTTT. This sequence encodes CAWSKGGPEAFF.

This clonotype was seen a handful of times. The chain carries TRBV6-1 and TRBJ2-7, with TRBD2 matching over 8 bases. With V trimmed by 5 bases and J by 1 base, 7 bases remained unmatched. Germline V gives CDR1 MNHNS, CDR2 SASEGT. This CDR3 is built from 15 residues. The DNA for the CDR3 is TGTGCCAGCAGTATAGCGGGACGGAGATCCTACGAGCAGTACTTC. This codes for CASSIAGRRSYEQYF.

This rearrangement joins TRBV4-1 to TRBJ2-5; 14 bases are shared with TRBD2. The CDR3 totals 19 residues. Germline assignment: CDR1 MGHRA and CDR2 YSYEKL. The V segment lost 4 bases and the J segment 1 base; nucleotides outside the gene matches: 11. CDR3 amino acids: CASSLSFGTSGSIQETQYF. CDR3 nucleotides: TGCGCCAGCAGCCTTTCTTTCGGGACTAGCGGGAGTATCCAAGAGACCCAGTACTTC.

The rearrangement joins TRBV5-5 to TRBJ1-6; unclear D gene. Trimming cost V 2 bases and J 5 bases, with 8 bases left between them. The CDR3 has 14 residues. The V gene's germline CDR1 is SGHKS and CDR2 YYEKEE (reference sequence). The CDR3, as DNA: TGTGCCAGCAGCTTCGTCCCAGATAATTCACCCCTCCACTTT. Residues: CASSFVPDNSPLHF.

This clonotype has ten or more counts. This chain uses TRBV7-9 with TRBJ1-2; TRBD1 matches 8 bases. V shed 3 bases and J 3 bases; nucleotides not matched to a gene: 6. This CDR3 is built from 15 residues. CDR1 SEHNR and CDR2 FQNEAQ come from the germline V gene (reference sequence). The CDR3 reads CASSFGTGGDYGYTF. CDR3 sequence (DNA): TGTGCCAGCAGCTTCGGGACAGGAGGAGACTATGGCTACACCTTC.